This is a list of T cell receptor beta chains from one sample in a study of cytomegalovirus exposure and HLA in healthy donors. The repertoire was sequenced with immunoSEQ multiplex PCR; TCRdb's copy has only in-frame clones and lacks some. The repertoire holds about 55,000 clones, with around four fifths as singletons. Sequencing input: PBMCs. The receptors shown here come from a man younger than 45 in good health and CMV-seronegative. Each CDR3 is given with its conserved first and last residue.

j_call v_call cdr3_aa
TRBJ2-3 TRBV7-2 CASSFQGGHTDTQYF
TRBJ2-1 TRBV19 CASSSSGLAGDEQFF
TRBJ2-1 TRBV7-9 CASSLRLAGGNEQFF
TRBJ1-6 TRBV27 CASSPTGLAAPLHF
TRBJ1-5 TRBV30 CAGSTNTGALNQPQHF
TRBJ2-5 TRBV7-9 CASSKNTVYQETQYF
TRBJ2-3 TRBV2 CASRPSGASTDTQYF
TRBJ1-1 TRBV2 CASSVQQGSRTEAFF
TRBJ1-5 TRBV7-9 CASSSTGGAFDQPQHF
TRBJ1-1 TRBV18 CASSPPTVNTEAFF
TRBJ2-3 TRBV11-3 CASSLARVRSSTDTQYF
TRBJ1-5 TRBV29-1 CSVEGSEGQPQHF
TRBJ2-7 TRBV4-2 CASSQAVQGGTYEQYF
TRBJ2-1 TRBV10-3 CAISELIQGALNNEQFF
TRBJ2-1 TRBV7-2 CASSYAGTGGNEQFF
TRBJ2-5 TRBV29-1 CSVEDSSTDSLLRPGTQYF
TRBJ1-2 TRBV7-2 CASSLNRQNYGYTF
TRBJ2-1 TRBV10-1 CASSQGAINNEQFF
TRBJ1-2 TRBV6-6 CASEGDSYNYGYTF
TRBJ1-5 TRBV19 CASSMGSGFDQPQHF
TRBJ1-1 TRBV11-2 CASRIQTGVWTEAFF
TRBJ1-1 TRBV27 CASSGQGNTEAFF
TRBJ2-7 TRBV6-1 CASRRDSHVDYEQYF
TRBJ2-7 TRBV4-1 CASSQSTGSTYEQYF